This TCR beta chain appears in the sequencing data of a study of cytomegalovirus exposure and HLA in healthy donors. Study as a whole: The roughly 120 validation repertoires used the same platform as the 650 to 850 first-cohort repertoires (as reported by a later analysis).

The donors formed part of the approximately 130-subject validation cohort, distinct from the roughly 700-subject first cohort. The CDR3 runs 15 residues. Germline CDR1 SGHNT, CDR2 YYREEE (reference sequence). V lost 0 bases, J lost 5 bases, and 11 bases lay in between. Worth noting for this clone: No antigen is known for it.

Study outcomes and limitations: Reportedly, cytomegalovirus status was diagnosed with high sensitivity and specificity. Under in vitro conditions, three CMV-associated chains were confirmed as specific for CMV antigens.

Some clones are missing from TCRdb's copy, which holds only in-frame ones; the method was immunoSEQ multiplex PCR. The sample lists 200,000 to 300,000 clones; 80% to 95% were seen once. The source is a woman in her twenties or thirties in good health and CMV-seronegative. The chain has TRBV5-4 and TRBJ2-2; D is undetermined. Sample: PBMCs. CDR3 coding DNA: TGTGCCAGCAGCTTGGGGACCAAACGGACCGGGGAGCTGTTTTTT. This translates into CASSLGTKRTGELFF.